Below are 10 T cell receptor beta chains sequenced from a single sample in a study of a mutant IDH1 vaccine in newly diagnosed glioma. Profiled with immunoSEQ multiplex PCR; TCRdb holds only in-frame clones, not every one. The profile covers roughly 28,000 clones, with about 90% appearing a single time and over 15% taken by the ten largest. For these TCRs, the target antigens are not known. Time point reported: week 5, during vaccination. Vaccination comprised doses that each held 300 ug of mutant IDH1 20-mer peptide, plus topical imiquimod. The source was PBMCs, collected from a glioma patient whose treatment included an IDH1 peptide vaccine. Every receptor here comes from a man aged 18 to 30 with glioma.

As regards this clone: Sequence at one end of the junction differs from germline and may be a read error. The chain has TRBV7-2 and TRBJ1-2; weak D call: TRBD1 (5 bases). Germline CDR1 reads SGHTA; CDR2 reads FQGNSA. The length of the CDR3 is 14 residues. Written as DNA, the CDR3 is TGTGCCAGCAGTTTAGCGGGACTAAATTATGGCTACACCTTC. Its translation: CASSLAGLNYGYTF.

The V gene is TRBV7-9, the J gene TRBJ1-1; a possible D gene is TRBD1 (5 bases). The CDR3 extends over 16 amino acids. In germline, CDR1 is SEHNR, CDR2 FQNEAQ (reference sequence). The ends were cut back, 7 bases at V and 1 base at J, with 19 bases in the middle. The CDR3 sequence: CASNRDGVLKNTEAFF. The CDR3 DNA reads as TGTGCCAGCAACCGGGACGGCGTTCTAAAGAACACTGAAGCTTTCTTT.

The CDR3 protein is CATPGDRGQYEQYF. As DNA, the CDR3 is TGTGCCACCCCTGGGGACAGGGGGCAATACGAGCAGTACTTC. V and J are TRBV28 and TRBJ2-7, with 12 bases fitting TRBD1. From germline, CDR1 is MDHEN and CDR2 SYDVKM. This CDR3 contains 14 residues. V dropped 10 bases and J dropped 4; count of bases not matched to a gene: 8.

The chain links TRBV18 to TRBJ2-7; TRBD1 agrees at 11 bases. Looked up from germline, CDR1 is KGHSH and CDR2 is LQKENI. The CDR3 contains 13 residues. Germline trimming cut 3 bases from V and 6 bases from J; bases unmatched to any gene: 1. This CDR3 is CASSPGTGGEQYF. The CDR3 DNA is TGTGCCAGCTCACCCGGGACAGGGGGCGAGCAGTACTTC.

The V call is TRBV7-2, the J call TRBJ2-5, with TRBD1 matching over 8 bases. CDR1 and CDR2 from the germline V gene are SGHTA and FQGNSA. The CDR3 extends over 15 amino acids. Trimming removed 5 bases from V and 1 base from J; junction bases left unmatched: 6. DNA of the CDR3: TGTGCCAGCAGCAGCCGAACAGGGGGCCAAGAGACCCAGTACTTC. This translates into CASSSRTGGQETQYF.

The CDR3 loop reads CSVAGPGAGTEAFF. The CDR3 DNA reads TGCAGCGTTGCGGGGCCGGGGGCTGGTACTGAAGCTTTCTTT. This sequence joins TRBV29-1 and TRBJ1-1, with a tentative D call TRBD1 (6 bases). V gave up 4 bases and J gave up 5 bases, with 17 bases separating them. The germline V gene encodes CDR1 SQVTM and CDR2 ANQGSEA. This CDR3 has 14 residues. The full variable domain, with the rest looked up from reference TRBV29-1 and TRBJ1-1, is SAVISQKPSRDICQRGTSLTIQCQVDSQVTMMFWYRQQPGQSLTLIATANQGSEATYESGFVIDKFPISRPNLTFSTLTVSNMSPEDSSIYLCSVAGPGAGTEAFFGQGTRLTVV.

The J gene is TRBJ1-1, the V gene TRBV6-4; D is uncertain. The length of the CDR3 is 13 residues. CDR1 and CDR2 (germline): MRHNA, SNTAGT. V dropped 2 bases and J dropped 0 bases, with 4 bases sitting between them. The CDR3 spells CASSDNMNTEAFF. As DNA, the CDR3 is TGTGCCAGCAGTGACAATATGAACACTGAAGCTTTCTTT.

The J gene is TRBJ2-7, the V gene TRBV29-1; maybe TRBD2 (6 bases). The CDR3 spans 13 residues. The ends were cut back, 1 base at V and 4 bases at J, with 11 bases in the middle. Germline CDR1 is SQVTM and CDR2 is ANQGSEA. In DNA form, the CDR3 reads TGCAGCGTTGAAGCGGGAGATGGTTACGAGCAGTACTTC. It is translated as CSVEAGDGYEQYF.

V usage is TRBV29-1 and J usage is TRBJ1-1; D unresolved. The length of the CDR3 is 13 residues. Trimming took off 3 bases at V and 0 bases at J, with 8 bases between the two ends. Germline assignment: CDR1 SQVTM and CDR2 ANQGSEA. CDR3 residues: CSVERRLNTEAFF. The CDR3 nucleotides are TGCAGCGTTGAGAGGCGTTTGAACACTGAAGCTTTCTTT.

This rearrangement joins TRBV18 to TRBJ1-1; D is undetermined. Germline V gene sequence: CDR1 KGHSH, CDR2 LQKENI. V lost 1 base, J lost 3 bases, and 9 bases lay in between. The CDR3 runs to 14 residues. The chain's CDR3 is CASSPLSRDTEAFF. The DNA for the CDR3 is TGTGCCAGCTCACCACTTTCCCGGGACACTGAAGCTTTCTTT. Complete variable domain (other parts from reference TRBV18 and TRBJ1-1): NAGVMQNPRHLVRRRGQEARLRCSPMKGHSHVYWYRQLPEEGLKFMVYLQKENIIDESGMPKERFSAEFPKEGPSILRIQQVVRGDSAAYFCASSPLSRDTEAFFGQGTRLTVV.